Listed below are T cell receptor beta chains from one sample, sequenced in a study of cytomegalovirus exposure and HLA in healthy donors. Clones were read by immunoSEQ multiplex PCR, and TCRdb kept only the in-frame ones, dropping some. Of 100,000 to 120,000 clones listed, over 65% are singletons. The specimen was PBMCs. All receptors derive from a man aged 25-45 years in good health and CMV-seropositive. The CDR3 runs from the conserved cysteine through the conserved F or W. The order of the fields is V gene, D gene, J gene, clone size, CDR3 protein, CDR3 DNA. D genes are given only for firm matches. Clone size is given for some rows only: seen once, a few or many times, or a class if the clone is expanded.

v_gene: TRBV5-5
d_gene: TRBD2
j_gene: TRBJ2-3
abundance: .
CDR3aa: CASRPAGEGDTQYF
CDR3nt: TGTGCCAGCAGGCCAGCGGGGGAGGGCGATACGCAGTATTTT

v_gene: TRBV6-5
d_gene: TRBD1
j_gene: TRBJ2-7
abundance: once
CDR3aa: CASSPPGQGIYEQYF
CDR3nt: TGTGCCAGCAGTCCGCCGGGACAGGGGATTTACGAGCAGTACTTC

v_gene: TRBV28
d_gene: .
j_gene: TRBJ2-3
abundance: .
CDR3aa: CASSLSAAGEMHFADTQYF
CDR3nt: TGTGCCAGCAGTTTATCGGCGGCTGGCGAAATGCACTTTGCAGATACGCAGTATTTT

v_gene: TRBV28
d_gene: TRBD1
j_gene: TRBJ1-1
abundance: once
CDR3aa: CASSETGGGGEAFF
CDR3nt: TGTGCCAGCAGTGAGACAGGGGGCGGGGGTGAAGCTTTCTTT

v_gene: TRBV9
d_gene: .
j_gene: TRBJ2-7
abundance: .
CDR3aa: CASSPRLDGTYEQYF
CDR3nt: TGTGCCAGCAGCCCCCGACTAGATGGTACCTACGAGCAGTACTTC

v_gene: TRBV19
d_gene: .
j_gene: TRBJ2-1
abundance: .
CDR3aa: CASSTPPIGGGSSNEQFF
CDR3nt: TGTGCCAGTAGTACCCCACCTATAGGGGGGGGGTCGAGCAATGAGCAGTTCTTC

v_gene: TRBV27
d_gene: .
j_gene: TRBJ1-5
abundance: few
CDR3aa: CASSLWRDQPQHF
CDR3nt: TGTGCCAGCAGTTTATGGAGGGATCAGCCCCAGCATTTT

v_gene: TRBV27
d_gene: TRBD1
j_gene: TRBJ2-6
abundance: .
CDR3aa: CASSFYWDRGTSGANVLTF
CDR3nt: TGTGCCAGCAGTTTCTATTGGGACAGGGGGACCTCTGGGGCCAACGTCCTGACTTTC

v_gene: TRBV10-3
d_gene: .
j_gene: TRBJ1-4
abundance: .
CDR3aa: CAIGHLSEKLFF
CDR3nt: TGTGCCATCGGACACCTTAGTGAAAAACTGTTTTTT

v_gene: TRBV6-1
d_gene: .
j_gene: TRBJ1-2
abundance: .
CDR3aa: CASSFDSNYGYTF
CDR3nt: TGTGCCAGCAGCTTCGACAGCAACTATGGCTACACCTTC

v_gene: TRBV27
d_gene: .
j_gene: TRBJ1-5
abundance: .
CDR3aa: CASSSAQRAPSNQPQHF
CDR3nt: TGTGCCAGCAGTTCTGCCCAGCGGGCCCCCAGCAATCAGCCCCAGCATTTT

v_gene: TRBV5-1
d_gene: TRBD1
j_gene: TRBJ1-6
abundance: .
CDR3aa: CASSPGQGPNSPLHF
CDR3nt: TGCGCCAGCAGCCCAGGACAGGGGCCGAATTCACCCCTCCACTTT

v_gene: TRBV2
d_gene: TRBD1
j_gene: TRBJ1-6
abundance: .
CDR3aa: CASSAGLPGQGRFSYNSPLHF
CDR3nt: TGTGCCAGCAGCGCCGGACTCCCGGGACAGGGGCGATTCTCCTATAATTCACCCCTCCACTTT

v_gene: TRBV4-1
d_gene: TRBD2
j_gene: TRBJ2-5
abundance: .
CDR3aa: CASSQEPSGYLQETQYF
CDR3nt: TGCGCCAGCAGCCAAGAACCTAGCGGGTACCTCCAAGAGACCCAGTACTTC

v_gene: TRBV6-5
d_gene: .
j_gene: TRBJ1-5
abundance: .
CDR3aa: CASSAGANQPQHF
CDR3nt: TGTGCCAGCAGCGCCGGAGCTAATCAGCCCCAGCATTTT

v_gene: TRBV19
d_gene: TRBD2
j_gene: TRBJ2-5
abundance: once
CDR3aa: CASSNSGAQETQYF
CDR3nt: TGTGCCAGTAGTAACAGCGGGGCCCAAGAGACCCAGTACTTC

v_gene: TRBV4-3
d_gene: TRBD1
j_gene: TRBJ2-7
abundance: .
CDR3aa: CASSPSRTGAYEQYF
CDR3nt: TGCGCCAGCAGCCCCAGCCGGACAGGGGCCTACGAGCAGTACTTC

v_gene: TRBV7-9
d_gene: .
j_gene: TRBJ2-7
abundance: once
CDR3aa: CASSPQTTMSSYEQYF
CDR3nt: TGTGCCAGCAGCCCTCAGACAACGATGAGCTCCTACGAGCAGTACTTC

v_gene: TRBV2
d_gene: .
j_gene: TRBJ1-1
abundance: .
CDR3aa: CASSEQLGWGYAFF
CDR3nt: TGTGCCAGCAGTGAACAGTTAGGTTGGGGCTACGCTTTCTTT

v_gene: TRBV4-2
d_gene: .
j_gene: TRBJ1-2
abundance: .
CDR3aa: CASSLGAADNYGYTF
CDR3nt: TGTGCCAGCAGCCTGGGGGCAGCAGACAACTATGGCTACACCTTC

v_gene: TRBV28
d_gene: TRBD2
j_gene: TRBJ2-1
abundance: .
CDR3aa: CASSWPSGGASYNEQFF
CDR3nt: TGTGCCAGCAGTTGGCCAAGCGGGGGGGCCTCCTACAATGAGCAGTTCTTC

v_gene: TRBV4-3
d_gene: .
j_gene: TRBJ2-7
abundance: .
CDR3aa: CASSPGLLYEQYF
CDR3nt: TGCGCCAGCAGCCCGGGACTGCTCTACGAGCAGTACTTC

v_gene: TRBV7-9
d_gene: .
j_gene: TRBJ1-2
abundance: .
CDR3aa: CASSLDLRTANYGYTF
CDR3nt: TGTGCCAGCAGCTTAGACCTTCGGACAGCTAATTATGGCTACACCTTC

v_gene: TRBV28
d_gene: .
j_gene: TRBJ2-1
abundance: .
CDR3aa: CASKEGGETYNEQFF
CDR3nt: TGTGCCAGCAAGGAGGGCGGGGAGACCTACAATGAGCAGTTCTTC

v_gene: TRBV28
d_gene: .
j_gene: TRBJ1-1
abundance: .
CDR3aa: CASSLRHSGAEAFF
CDR3nt: TGTGCCAGCAGTTTACGGCACAGCGGCGCTGAAGCTTTCTTT

v_gene: TRBV19
d_gene: TRBD1
j_gene: TRBJ2-7
abundance: .
CDR3aa: CASSLGTGRAYEQYF
CDR3nt: TGTGCCAGTAGTCTCGGGACAGGGAGGGCCTACGAGCAGTACTTC